A single TCR beta chain is shown here with its context. What it recognizes is unknown. This entry is derived from a study of human T cells and chemical hapten exposure. Study-level background: Sensitization employed 2% DPC on about 2 cm by about 2 cm of upper inner arm skin. Broader study findings: Expanded TCRs created a significantly greater count of big CDR3 similarity clusters than controls did.

TCRdb called the RACE reads again in MiXCR, with one record for every CDR3 protein. The sample contains 150,000 to 200,000 distinct CDR3 sequences, about a quarter of which appear only once. This CDR3 is built from 14 residues. V lost 5 bases, J lost 8 bases, and 15 bases lay in between. Germline CDR1 KGHSH, CDR2 LQKENI. Time point noted: patch test 3, about 24 weeks after DPC sensitization. Treatment here: therapeutic diphenylcyclopropenone sensitization with weekly scalp DPC. Researchers sampled blood before each patch test went on. This specimen consisted of whole blood, obtained in connection with sensitization to the hapten diphenylcyclopropenone (DPC). The sequence derives from a woman under 30 with alopecia areata. Some clones in this sample may be carry-over from other donors' samples. The rearrangement joins TRBV18 to TRBJ1-4; the D is unclear. The CDR3 nucleotides are TGTGCCAGCTCAGCGGGCCAGGAGGGCGAAAAACTGTTTTTT. Its translation is CASSAGQEGEKLFF. The full variable domain, completed using reference TRBV18 and TRBJ1-4, is NAGVMQNPRHLVRRRGQEARLRCSPMKGHSHVYWYRQLPEEGLKFMVYLQKENIIDESGMPKERFSAEFPKEGPSILRIQQVVRGDSAAYFCASSAGQEGEKLFFGSGTQLSVL.